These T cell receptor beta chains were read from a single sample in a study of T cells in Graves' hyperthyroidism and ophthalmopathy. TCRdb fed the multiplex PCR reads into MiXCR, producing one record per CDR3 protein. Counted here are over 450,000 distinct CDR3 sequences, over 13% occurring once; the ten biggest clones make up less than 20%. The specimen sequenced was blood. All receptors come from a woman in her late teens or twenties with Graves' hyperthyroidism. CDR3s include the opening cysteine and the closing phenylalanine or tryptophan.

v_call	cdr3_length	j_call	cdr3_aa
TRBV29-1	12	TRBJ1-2	CSVELGVYGYTF
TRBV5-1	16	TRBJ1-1	CASSLDIRTLSTEAFF
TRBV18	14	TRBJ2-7	CANSPNLDSYEQYF
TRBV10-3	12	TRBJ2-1	CAISEGSLGQFF
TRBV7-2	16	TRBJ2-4	CASSPVGGWAKNIQYF
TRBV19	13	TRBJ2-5	CASSIRVQETQYF
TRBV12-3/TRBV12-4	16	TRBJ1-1	CASSLRTGGFRTEAFF
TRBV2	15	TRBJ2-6	CASRSYPSGANVLTF
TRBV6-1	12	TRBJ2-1	CASRDERSRQFF
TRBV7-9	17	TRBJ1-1	CASSPPFKQGLNTEAFF
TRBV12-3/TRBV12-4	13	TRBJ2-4	CASSGDGPNIQYF
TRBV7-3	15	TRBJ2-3	CASSPTGGAADTQYF
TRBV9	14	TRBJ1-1	CASSATTGNTEAFF
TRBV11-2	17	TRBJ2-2	CASSLGTTSGITGELFF
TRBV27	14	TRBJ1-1	CASSYPGENTEAFF
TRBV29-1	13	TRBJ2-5	CSVGFRGQETQYF
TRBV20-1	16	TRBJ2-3	CSAPSRREVVTDTQYF
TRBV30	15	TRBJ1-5	CAWSETGHSNQPQHF
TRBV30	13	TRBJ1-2	CAWRGQANYGYTF
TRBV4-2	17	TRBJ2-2	CASSQEGLAGPSGELFF
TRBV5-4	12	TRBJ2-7	CASSSRTGEQYF
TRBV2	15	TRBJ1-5	CASTREFYSNQPQHF
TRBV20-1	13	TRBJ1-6	CSARDPTNSPLHF
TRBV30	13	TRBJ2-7	CAWSSQRAYEQYF
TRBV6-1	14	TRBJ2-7	CASSYASKGYEQYF
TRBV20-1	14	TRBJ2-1	CSVPGASSYNEQFF
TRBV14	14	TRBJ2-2	CASSMNLNTGELFF
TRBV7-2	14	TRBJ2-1	CASSREQSYNEQFF
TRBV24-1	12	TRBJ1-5	CAISSSDQPQHF
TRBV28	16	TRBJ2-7	CASSSRGARESYEQYF
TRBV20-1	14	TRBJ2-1	CSANQWGSYNEQFF
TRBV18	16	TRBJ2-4	CASSPRTGRAKNIQYF
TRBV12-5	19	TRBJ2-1	CASGLGLGYSHLSYNEQFF
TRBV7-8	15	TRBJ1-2	CASSLGTADTYGYTF
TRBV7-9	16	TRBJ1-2	CASRPAYRALNYGYTF
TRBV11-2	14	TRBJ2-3	CASSLAVGTDTQYF
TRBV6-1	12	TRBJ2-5	CASASGGETQYF
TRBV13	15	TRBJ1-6	CASSPGDRVNSPLHF
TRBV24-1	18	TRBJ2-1	CATSDSGLAGVNSNEQFF
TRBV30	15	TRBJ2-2	CAWNLGNRVAGELSF
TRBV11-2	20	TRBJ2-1	CASSLTRLAGVTIGYNEQFF
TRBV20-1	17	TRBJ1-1	CSARATRRGGVNTEAFF
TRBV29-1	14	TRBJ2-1	CSVEDLSGNNEQFF
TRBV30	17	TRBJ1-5	CAWSSPGWRGSNQPQHF
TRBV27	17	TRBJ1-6	CASSFRAGSSYNSPLHF
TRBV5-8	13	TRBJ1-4	CASRRSGGEKLFF
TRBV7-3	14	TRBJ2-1	CASSLPGVYNEQFF
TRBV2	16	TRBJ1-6	CASSVAGARRDSPLHF
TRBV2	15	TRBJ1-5	CASRRRGADNQPQHF
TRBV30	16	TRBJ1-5	CAWSTRQLGEISPQHF
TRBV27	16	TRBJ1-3	CASSLGTGASGNTIYF
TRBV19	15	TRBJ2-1	CASSASGSEYNEQFF
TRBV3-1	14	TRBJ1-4	CASRHQGLNEKLFF